Given below is one T cell receptor beta chain in context. The antigen is not known. The table came from immunoSEQ multiplex PCR; TCRdb's copy has only in-frame clones and leaves some out. Found here are 25,000 to 30,000 clones, roughly 84% of them singletons; the top ten hold around 1.9%. Time point of the sample: recipient sample about 28 days before transplant, after cytoreduction. Samples: about 28 days before transplant, then days 30, 100 and 180 after. With 4 bases removed from V and 5 bases from J, the gap between germline ends came to 12 bases. The V gene's germline CDR1 is MNHEY and CDR2 SVGAGI. The CDR3 sequence is 14 residues long. The source of the sample is a study of T cell clonotyping in hematopoietic cell transplantation. Study details: Pretransplant recipient samples were taken after cytoreduction. Study outcomes and limitations: Recipient TCR diversity dropped after transplant; expanded clonotypes rose from day 30 to 180. Few recipient clonotypes overlapped donors; over 95% were de novo at given depth.

The sequencing here drew on peripheral blood mononuclear cells, taken before stem cell transplant. The source is a man aged 40-49 years with acute myeloid leukemia. Some clones in this sample may be carry-over from other donors' samples. The J gene is TRBJ2-1, the V gene TRBV6-5, with a possible D match to TRBD1 (6 bases). The CDR3 bases are TGTGCCAGCAGTTGGGGGCCCGGTAACAATGAGCAGTTCTTC. Translating it yields CASSWGPGNNEQFF.